This T cell receptor (beta chain) is drawn from a study of shared clonotypes between healthy human individuals (dated by TCRdb to 2020 to 2022). Regarding the research as a whole: The cohort comprised a couple of women and a few men aged 18 to 49 years. To increase sequencing depth and limit assay-specific biases, different laboratories used diverse techniques to prepare libraries and sequence TCR repertoires. Blood TCR repertoires of about five healthy adults were deeply sequenced to estimate repertoire size and the extent of clonotype sharing between individuals. Per donor, three plates each were used for CD4 naive and CD4 memory, two for CD8 naive, and one for CD8 memory. Per donor, leukapheresis produced somewhere between about 0.85 and 8.9 billion PBMCs. What the authors observed across the whole study: Naive subsets generally had larger estimated clonotype richness than memory subsets did. Compared with non-shared clonotypes, the clonotypes found in all four sorted-subset donors had higher generation probabilities. About 5% of naive CD4, 3.5% of naive CD8, 2.3% of memory CD4, and less than 0.45% of memory CD8 clonotypes were shared across a handful of donors. Only blood was sampled, and tissue TCR repertoires likely differ from those in blood. Incomplete sequencing was indicated by rarefaction of sorted-subset datasets, despite the large sequencing depth. Pairwise subsampling indicated that sequencing depth was expected to affect the degree of clonotype sharing among donors. Because the study included only a small number of donors, the genetic and exposure-history diversity represented was limited.

With regard to this clone: No antigen is known for it. No base quality values were provided; no much bigger clone lies one nucleotide off.

TCR CDR3 regions were amplified from genomic DNA by multiplex PCR using the deep immunoSEQ assay. Extracted genomic DNA from each cell subset was spread evenly across all wells of several immunoSEQ 96-well plates, with each plate serving as a replicate. For sorted subsets, roughly 0.2 ug genomic DNA, equal to tens of thousands of T cell genomes, was loaded into each replicate PCR. Purified libraries were quantified with a Qubit 3.0 fluorometer, sized on a Bioanalyzer 2100, and re-quantified with the KAPA Library Quantification kit. A separate single-read 150-cycle Illumina NextSeq 550 flow cell was used to sequence each immunoSEQ 96-well plate. The published analysis was carried out like this. Because the immunoSEQ output held only junctional sequences and lacked quality scores, the filtering could not match the filtering applied to full-length reads. To assign V/J genes and CDR3, sequences were annotated using PyIR, a Python wrapper for IgBLAST v1.9, with IMGT germline references. Reads were removed for weak V/J assignments (E-value above 1e-6), missing CDR3, stop codons, out-of-frame junctions, or ambiguous translated residues. A V3J clonotype was defined by an identical inferred V gene, J gene, and CDR3 amino acid sequence. Percentage overlap between repertoires was computed as shared unique clonotypes divided by the size of the smaller repertoire. RTK rarefaction, the Chao1 estimator, and Recon v2.1 estimates of unobserved clonotypes were used to assess repertoire richness. Generation probabilities were computed with OLGA for all TCRbeta clonotypes obtained by the gDNA method from several donors. As stored in TCRdb, this immuneACCESS dataset retains in-frame rearrangements with V and J assigned. A fraction of the clones does not appear; measured against another copy, unresolved V genes explain less than half of the discrepancy, and the remainder lacks a known reason. V and J calls plus clone size are reproduced from that table; the DNA served to infer D and trimming. Within this sample are around 600,000 clones, with 90% to 95% of them counted one time only. Over 0.09% of the sample is held by the ten biggest clonotypes.

According to the germline V gene, CDR1 reads MGHRA and CDR2 reads YSYEKL. V loses 4 bases, J loses 3 bases, and the germline ends lie 13 bases apart. Including cysteine and phenylalanine, the CDR3 has 15 amino acids. The read is trimmed to its CDR3 DNA, 45 bases read in frame from base 1. For the CD8 naive samples, CD45RO-negative cells were positively selected for CCR7, yielding a CD45RA+CCR7+ population from which TemRA cells were excluded. The donors were healthy, HIV-negative adults with no recently reported acute infections or vaccinations. All donors were Caucasian adults living in Nashville, Tennessee, USA. Blood was collected by leukapheresis, and PBMCs were isolated by Ficoll-Histopaque density gradient centrifugation and then cryopreserved in liquid nitrogen vapor phase. Analytical flow cytometry was used to check the purity and quantity of every magnetically sorted T cell population. Genomic DNA was isolated from every sorted fraction and measured by UV absorbance on a Nanodrop 2000c.

The sample consisted of naive CD8+ T cells sorted from blood. The cell subset or site label of this sample denotes: CD45RA+CCR7+. The chain links TRBV4-1 with TRBJ2-1; no confident D gene assignment can be made. This clonotype was sampled from a woman aged 25 to 39 in good health. The DNA sequence is TGCGCCAGCAGCCTAGAAGGTGCCAACTACAATGAGCAGTTCTTC. Protein translation: CASSLEGANYNEQFF.